The sequence of this T cell receptor (beta chain) was determined in a study of blood T cell repertoires in COVID-19 (dated by TCRdb to 2018 to 2020). With respect to the entire study: Samples from collaborators originated in the United States, Italy and Spain and spanned both the acute and convalescent phases of COVID-19. Deeply sampled blood TCRbeta repertoires from subjects exposed to, actively infected with, or recovered from COVID-19 were included in the dataset. The samples were drawn from two sources: the first 160 participants of the ongoing ImmuneRACE study, and 1,000 to 1,500 subjects contributed by 6 global collaborators. Where available, HLA class I and class II types were obtained from metadata supplied by the sample provider rather than from assay-based typing. The prospective study material was composed of cDNA or gDNA derived from T cells, B-cell-depleted T cells, or PBMCs. A de-identified subject ID, COVID-19 status, age in years and sex were almost always included in the sample metadata. A freely available public database, intended as a resource for researchers studying the immune response to SARS-CoV-2, is where the repertoires were released.

Looking up the germline V gene (reference sequence) yields CDR1 MNHEY and CDR2 SMNVEV. From cysteine to phenylalanine, the CDR3 is 16 amino acids long. Just the 48-base CDR3 DNA is kept, in frame starting at base 1. V is pared back by 4 bases and J by 7 bases, with 20 bases lying between the germline termini. At one collaborating source in Seattle, patients were enrolled during active infection and were followed longitudinally through the course of disease. The collaborating institutions used their own protocols to collect whole blood in K2EDTA tubes. For TCRbeta analysis, collaborators shipped samples in one of three forms: frozen whole blood, isolated PBMCs, or DNA extracted from either of those sample types. Overall study outcomes, separate from this receptor: The quantity of clinical and demographic metadata differed by source and by participant and was supplied without curation.

About this clone: Its antigen has not been determined. Base qualities are not at hand, and no much larger clone is one base apart.

TCRbeta CDR3 regions were amplified from genomic DNA by means of the immunoSEQ Assay, a bias-controlled multiplex PCR. Processing in the source paper ran as follows. Within the assay, amplification of reference gene primers was used to estimate how many nucleated cells each sample contained. Sequence reads were collapsed and filtered to measure the absolute abundance of every unique TCRbeta CDR3 rearrangement. For each sample, productive Simpson clonality was calculated as the square root of Simpson's diversity index over productive rearrangements. Imported from immuneACCESS, the table was reduced by TCRdb to in-frame sequences with V and J called. These copies leave out some clones; in studies compared against another copy, an unresolved V gene accounts for under half, and the cause of the remainder is not known. V, J and clone size derive from that table, while D and trimming were established from the DNA sequence. The sample yields approximately 350,000 clones; about nine tenths were counted once. The top ten constitute 5.5% to 7.5% of the sample.

The receptor was derived from a woman between 65 and 79 years old with COVID-19, enrolled during active disease. The sequencing input was peripheral blood. Recombination linked TRBV27 to TRBJ2-4; a tentative D call is TRBD1 (8 bases match). The CDR3 here reads CASSSNRQGRGNIQYF. The sequenced DNA: TGTGCCAGCAGTTCCAATCGACAGGGGAGGGGGAACATTCAGTACTTC.